Following are 5 T cell receptor beta chains from one sample sequenced in a study of early T cells in non-severe SARS-CoV-2 infection. TCRdb re-called the 5' RACE reads with MiXCR, one entry per CDR3 protein. The sample has around 94,000 distinct CDR3 sequences; around 12% are singletons. The specimen was whole blood. These receptors came from an adult who was a healthcare worker with PCR-confirmed SARS-CoV-2 infection or an uninfected control (not recorded which).

V is TRBV29-1 and J is TRBJ2-3, with 7 positions matching TRBD2. CDR1 is SQVTM, CDR2 ANQGSEA, per germline. The CDR3 runs 14 residues. Losses at the gene ends were 3 bases for V and 1 base for J; bases not matched to a gene: 4. The CDR3 coding sequence is TGCAGCGTTGAGGCTAGCGGACGCACAGATACGCAGTATTTT. Its protein product is CSVEASGRTDTQYF.

This clonotype has a count of ten or more. The chain uses TRBV4-2 and TRBJ2-7; TRBD1 agrees at 8 bases. Germline assignment: CDR1 LGHNA and CDR2 YNFKEQ. The V and J ends lost 1 base and 4 bases, in that order; junction bases with no gene match: 3. This CDR3 has 14 amino acids. The DNA for the CDR3 is TGTGCCAGCAGCCAAGCAGGGGGCACTTACGAGCAGTACTTC. Translated, it gives CASSQAGGTYEQYF.

Ten or more counts support this clonotype. The chain is built from TRBV6-1 and TRBJ2-7, with unresolved D. Per the germline V gene, CDR1 is MNHNS and CDR2 is SASEGT. This CDR3 is 13 amino acids long. V was clipped by 4 bases and J by 2 bases, with 9 bases between them. DNA of the CDR3: TGTGCCAGCAGTGGGGTCAGACCCTACGAGCAGTACTTC. As protein: CASSGVRPYEQYF.

The chain links TRBV18 to TRBJ2-7; possibly TRBD1 for D (6 bases). The CDR3 has 14 amino acids. Germline V CDR1 and CDR2: KGHSH, LQKENI. The V and J ends lost 0 bases and 4 bases respectively, with 10 bases between them. CDR3 DNA sequence: TGTGCCAGCTCACCACCGCTCAGGGGATACGAGCAGTACTTC. Translating gives CASSPPLRGYEQYF.

CDR3 in DNA: TGTGCCAGCAACTACTCCGGGACAGTTTCCTACGAGCAGTACTTC. Translated, it gives CASNYSGTVSYEQYF. The chain has TRBV6-5 and TRBJ2-7; 7 bases fit TRBD1. This CDR3 has 15 amino acids. Germline CDR1 and CDR2: MNHEY and SVGAGI. The junction had 10 bases not matched to a gene; V was cut back by 7 bases and J by 1 base.